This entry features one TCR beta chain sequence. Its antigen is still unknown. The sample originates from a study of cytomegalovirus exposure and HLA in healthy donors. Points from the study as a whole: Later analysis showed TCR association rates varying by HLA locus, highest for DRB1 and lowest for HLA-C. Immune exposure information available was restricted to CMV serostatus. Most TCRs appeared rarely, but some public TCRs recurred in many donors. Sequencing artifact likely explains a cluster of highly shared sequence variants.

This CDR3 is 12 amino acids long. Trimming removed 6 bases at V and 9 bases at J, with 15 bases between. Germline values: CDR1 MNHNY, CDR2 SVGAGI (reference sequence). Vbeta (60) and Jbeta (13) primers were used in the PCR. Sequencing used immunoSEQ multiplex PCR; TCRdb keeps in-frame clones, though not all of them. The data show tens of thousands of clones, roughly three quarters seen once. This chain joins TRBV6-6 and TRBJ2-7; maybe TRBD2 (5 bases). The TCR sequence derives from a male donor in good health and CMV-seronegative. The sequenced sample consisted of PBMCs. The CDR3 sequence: CASSERAIWQYF. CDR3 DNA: TGTGCCAGCAGCGAGAGGGCCATTTGGCAGTACTTC.